This T cell receptor (beta chain) was recorded in a study of T cells after yellow fever vaccination. The table lists this clonotype with a few counts. Its antigen remains unidentified. Generation of TCR cDNA used 5'RACE template switching (which added a universal primer site and UMIs). TCRdb re-called the 5' RACE reads through MiXCR, storing one row per CDR3 protein. Among approximately 350,000 distinct CDR3 sequences listed, around a tenth were seen once. Study results and caveats: By day 5 rather than day 15, the secondary response had peaked, though it was weaker. Among primary-vaccination clones, most reappeared after the booster, at around 97% for CD4 and approximately 88% for CD8. Contaminants from the bulk population, in the form of abundant clonotypes, could be found in FACS-sorted repertoires.

Germline lookup yields CDR1 MDHEN and CDR2 SYDVKM. V lost 1 base, J lost 2 bases, and 17 bases lay in between. The CDR3 totals 18 residues. The sequence was obtained from a man between 18 and 29 years old who received the YFV17D yellow fever vaccine. This chain links TRBV28 with TRBJ2-2; no firm D call. Sequencing was performed on PBMCs, taken on the day of the first yellow fever vaccination. CDR3 nucleotides: TGTGCCAGCAGTTTATTGCAGATAGTGCAGGCCAACACCGGGGAGCTGTTTTTT. It encodes CASSLLQIVQANTGELFF.